A selection of T cell receptor beta chains follows, all from one sample in a study of long-term antiretroviral therapy in people with HIV. Assay used: immunoSEQ multiplex PCR; TCRdb lists only in-frame clones, some missing. The data contain about 28,000 clones, over 70% of them seen just once; the ten biggest clones take up approximately 10%. This material consisted of unsorted PBMCs, taken 2.7 to 2.8 years after starting antiretroviral therapy. These receptors were obtained from a man under 40 with HIV. CDR3s include the opening cysteine and the closing phenylalanine or tryptophan. The D gene is left open where the match is weak. Size values are once, few and many counts, or a class for expanded clones, and some rows have none.

>TRBV6-1|.|TRBJ1-1|TRBD1
CASSLDRVNTEAFF
TGTGCCAGCAGTTTGGACAGGGTGAACACTGAAGCTTTCTTT
>TRBV11-2|.|TRBJ2-2|TRBD2
CASSLRREGTGELFF
TGTGCCAGCAGCTTAAGGCGGGAGGGTACCGGGGAGCTGTTTTTT
>TRBV28|.|TRBJ2-5|.
CASSCRDIRPGPWETQYF
TGTGCCAGCAGTTGTCGGGACATCCGGCCCGGACCCTGGGAGACCCAGTACTTC
>TRBV9|.|TRBJ2-7|TRBD1
CASSADPRGRFNEQYF
TGTGCCAGCAGCGCAGACCCCAGGGGGCGTTTCAACGAGCAGTACTTC
>TRBV28|.|TRBJ2-7|.
CASSLSQAAAHRLREQYF
TGTGCCAGCAGTTTATCCCAGGCGGCGGCTCACCGCCTTAGGGAGCAGTACTTC
>TRBV5-6|few|TRBJ1-1|.
CASSLATGNTEAFF
TGTGCCAGCAGCTTGGCAACCGGGAACACTGAAGCTTTCTTT
>TRBV5-1|.|TRBJ1-3|.
CASSLEVGQSLSGNTIYF
TGCGCCAGCAGCTTGGAAGTCGGGCAGTCCCTCTCTGGAAACACCATATATTTT
>TRBV18|.|TRBJ2-1|.
CASSPTSSEKNEQFF
TGTGCCAGCTCACCAACCTCTAGCGAAAAGAATGAGCAGTTCTTC
>TRBV6-5|.|TRBJ2-2|TRBD1
CASSSTRTGGTGELFF
TGTGCCAGCAGTTCGACACGGACAGGGGGCACCGGGGAGCTGTTTTTT
>TRBV6-7|medium-sized|TRBJ2-7|.
CASSYRQLEQYF
TGTGCCAGCAGTTACCGACAGCTCGAGCAGTACTTC
>TRBV7-9|once|TRBJ2-3|TRBD2
CASSLGLAGTDTQYF
TGTGCCAGCAGCTTAGGACTAGCGGGCACAGATACGCAGTATTTT
>TRBV4-2|.|TRBJ1-4|.
CASSHDMGNEKLFF
TGTGCCAGCAGCCACGATATGGGGAATGAAAAACTGTTTTTT
>TRBV6-6|.|TRBJ2-3|.
CASTLLGDFGTDTQYF
TGTGCCAGCACTTTATTAGGGGATTTCGGCACAGATACGCAGTATTTT
>TRBV5-1|few|TRBJ1-2|.
CASSLEQYGYTF
TGCGCCAGCAGCTTAGAACAGTATGGCTACACCTTC
>TRBV29-1|.|TRBJ2-2|TRBD2
CSVAGLADTNTGELFF
TGCAGCGTGGCGGGACTAGCAGACACGAACACCGGGGAGCTGTTTTTT
>TRBV11-2|.|TRBJ2-1|.
CASSLDGGMRSYNEQFF
TGTGCCAGCAGCTTAGATGGCGGCATGAGGTCCTACAATGAGCAGTTCTTC
>TRBV11-3|few|TRBJ2-2|TRBD2
CASSPGGGDEAGELFF
TGTGCCAGCAGCCCCGGGGGGGGTGATGAGGCCGGGGAGCTGTTTTTT
>TRBV7-2|.|TRBJ2-3|TRBD1
CASSGQSLGTGFTDTQYF
TGTGCCAGCAGCGGACAGAGTCTCGGGACAGGGTTCACAGATACGCAGTATTTT
>TRBV9|.|TRBJ2-5|TRBD2
CASSASSGGAETQYF
TGTGCCAGCAGCGCCTCTAGCGGGGGGGCGGAGACCCAGTACTTC
>TRBV2|.|TRBJ2-5|.
CASRQETQYF
TGTGCCAGCAGGCAAGAGACCCAGTACTTC